This T cell receptor (beta chain) was documented in a study of blood T cells in healthy people across ages. Study-wide points: Using unsorted PBMCs precluded a conclusive naive versus antigen-experienced comparison.

Per germline, CDR1 MNHEY and CDR2 SVGEGT. There are 16 residues in the CDR3. The trim removed 1 base at V and 2 bases at J, leaving 4 bases unmatched. To note about this clonotype: Its antigen is still unknown.

Alongside a J-beta primer mix, a sample-barcoded 5' primer served in a second PCR lasting roughly 7 to 12 cycles. Every sample gave at least 2.5 million paired-end reads containing CDR3. TCRdb re-called the 5' RACE reads through MiXCR, storing one row per CDR3 protein. The sample lists around 990,000 distinct CDR3 sequences, roughly two fifths occurring once. Sequenced sample: blood. The sequence was collected from a man between 18 and 29 years old in good health. J is TRBJ1-2 and V is TRBV6-2 or TRBV6-3; 10 bases align to TRBD1. In DNA form, the CDR3 reads TGTGCCAGCAGTTACTGGGACAGGGGTACGAACTATGGCTACACCTTC. Amino acid sequence: CASSYWDRGTNYGYTF.